One sample yielded the 17 T cell receptor beta chains listed below, sequenced in a study of OX40 agonist ivuxolimab in advanced cancers. Profiled with immunoSEQ multiplex PCR; TCRdb holds only in-frame clones, not every one. The sample includes more than 45,000 clones, 77% seen only once; the top ten take under 3%. The specimen was CD4+ or CD8+ T cells sorted from blood, collected in a trial of the OX40 agonist ivuxolimab. These receptors all come from an adult with an advanced solid tumor such as melanoma, head and neck, liver or kidney cancer.

The rearrangement links TRBV27 to TRBJ1-5, with a possible D match to TRBD1 (6 bases). The length of the CDR3 is 15 residues. V shed 3 bases and J shed 4 bases, with 13 bases lying between them. The germline gives CDR1 MNHEY, CDR2 SMNVEV (reference sequence). The chain's CDR3 is CASSFGRGWNQPQHF. CDR3 sequence (DNA): TGTGCCAGCAGTTTTGGCAGGGGCTGGAATCAGCCCCAGCATTTT.

The sample holds many counts of this clone. CDR3 in DNA: TGTGCCAGCAGCCTGGGGCGAACCGGGGAGCTGTTTTTT. Its translation is CASSLGRTGELFF. The chain carries TRBV5-8 and TRBJ2-2, with D possibly TRBD1 on 5 matching bases. This CDR3 is 13 amino acids long. Germline V gives CDR1 SGHTS, CDR2 YDEGEE. V gave up 4 bases and J gave up 5 bases, with 9 bases separating them.

In regard to this clone: One end of the junction fails to match germline, which may point to a read error. The chain employs TRBV7-7 and TRBJ2-1, with TRBD2 identical over 7 bases. This CDR3 has 16 amino acids. Germline values: CDR1 SSHAT, CDR2 FNYEAQ (reference sequence). CDR3 in amino acids: CASSLTSDPAYNEQFF. The CDR3, as DNA: TGTGCTAGCAGCTTAACTAGCGACCCTGCCTACAATGAGCAGTTCTTC. Combining the CDR3 with reference TRBV7-7 and TRBJ2-1 gives the whole variable domain GAGVSQSPRYKVTKRGQDVTLRCDPISSHATLYWYQQALGQGPEFLTYFNYEAQPDKSGLPSDRFSAERPEGSISTLTIQRTEQRDSAMYRCASSLTSDPAYNEQFFGPGTRLTVL.

This chain uses TRBV2 with TRBJ1-1; unclear D gene. The V and J ends lost 8 bases and 0 bases respectively, with 10 bases between them. Per the germline V gene, CDR1 is SNHLY and CDR2 is FYNNEI. The CDR3 has 13 residues. The CDR3 is CASSPGLNTEAFF. The CDR3 coding sequence is TGTGCCAGCTCCCCCGGTCTGAACACTGAAGCTTTCTTT.

The gene calls are TRBV7-8 and TRBJ2-1, with a weak D call TRBD2 (6 bases). The CDR3 is made up of 13 amino acids. Germline V CDR1 and CDR2: SGHVS, FQNEAQ. V shed 5 bases and J shed 14 bases, with 19 bases lying between them. The DNA for the CDR3 is TGTGCCAGCAGCCTTCGGGGGAGCCCCCGGGAGTTCTTC. It encodes CASSLRGSPREFF.

This chain joins TRBV29-1 and TRBJ2-2; no clear D. Deletions cut 4 bases from V and 2 bases from J, with 14 bases between. Germline V gives CDR1 SQVTM, CDR2 ANQGSEA. The CDR3 covers 15 residues. CDR3 residues: CSVVSPKSNTGELFF. For the CDR3, the DNA is TGCAGCGTTGTAAGCCCTAAATCTAACACCGGGGAGCTGTTTTTT.

The chain carries TRBV4-2 and TRBJ2-2; 12 nucleotides match TRBD2. The length of the CDR3 is 18 residues. The V gene's germline CDR1 is LGHNA and CDR2 YNFKEQ. V was pared by 0 bases and J by 5 bases, with 7 bases of the junction left unmatched. Written as DNA, the CDR3 is TGTGCCAGCAGCCAAGACGACCTAGCGGGAGGGTGGACCGGGGAGCTGTTTTTT. Its translation: CASSQDDLAGGWTGELFF.

This clone is medium-sized. This chain connects TRBV5-6 to TRBJ1-2, with 11 positions matching TRBD1. This CDR3 spans 13 amino acids. V was pared by 1 base and J by 14 bases, with 7 bases of the junction left unmatched. Germline values: CDR1 SGHDT, CDR2 YYEEEE. In DNA form, the CDR3 reads TGTGCCAGCAGCTTGTGGACAGGGGGCAAGGGGACCTTC. The encoded protein is CASSLWTGGKGTF.

The chain joins TRBV6-5 to TRBJ1-5; 7 nucleotides align to TRBD1. CDR1 is MNHEY and CDR2 is SVGAGI in the germline V gene. Trimming at V came to 2 bases and at J to 6 bases, leaving 7 bases not matched to a gene. The CDR3 extends over 15 amino acids. CDR3: CASSYLDRRGQPQHF. DNA of the CDR3: TGTGCCAGCAGTTACCTGGACAGGAGAGGTCAGCCCCAGCATTTT.

The chain combines TRBV7-9 with TRBJ1-1, with D possibly matching TRBD1 (5 bases). The length of the CDR3 is 12 residues. Trimming removed 4 bases at V and 3 bases at J, with 6 bases between. Germline CDR1 is SEHNR and CDR2 is FQNEAQ (reference sequence). CDR3 sequence reads: CASSWGYTEAFF. The DNA of the CDR3 is TGTGCCAGCAGCTGGGGGTACACTGAAGCTTTCTTT.

V gene TRBV29-1 combines with J gene TRBJ2-5; D gene uncertain. CDR3 length: 12 residues. Trimming took off 6 bases at V and 3 bases at J, with 11 bases between the two ends. From germline, CDR1 is SQVTM and CDR2 ANQGSEA. The CDR3 bases are TGCAGCGTCTCTAGTACCGAAGAGACCCAGTACTTC. It yields the protein CSVSSTEETQYF. The variable domain in full, completed from reference TRBV29-1 and TRBJ2-5, reads SAVISQKPSRDICQRGTSLTIQCQVDSQVTMMFWYRQQPGQSLTLIATANQGSEATYESGFVIDKFPISRPNLTFSTLTVSNMSPEDSSIYLCSVSSTEETQYFGPGTRLLVL.

V is TRBV5-6 and J is TRBJ2-2; D is undetermined. Germline V lookup: CDR1 SGHDT, CDR2 YYEEEE. The CDR3 has 14 amino acids. Trimming removed 1 base from V and 4 bases from J, with 8 bases in between. CDR3 region: CASSLNGPTGELFF. The CDR3 coding sequence is TGTGCCAGCAGCTTGAACGGGCCCACCGGGGAGCTGTTTTTT.

The table lists this clone with a few counts. CDR3 nucleotides: TGTGCCAGCAGTCATATTACCTTGTCCCGGGCCAGTTTTAACTATGGCTACACCTTC. Its translation: CASSHITLSRASFNYGYTF. This rearrangement joins TRBV28 to TRBJ1-2; D is unresolved. The CDR3 sequence is 19 residues long. Germline CDR1 reads MDHEN; CDR2 reads SYDVKM. Trimming removed 5 bases at V and 1 base at J, with 26 bases between.

This clone appeared once. The V call is TRBV27, the J call TRBJ2-5, with unresolved D. The V gene lost 2 bases and the J gene lost 0 bases, with 13 bases spanning the gap. Looked up from germline, CDR1 is MNHEY and CDR2 is SMNVEV (reference sequence). CDR3 length: 16 residues. The DNA of the CDR3 is TGTGCCAGCAGTTTAGGGCCGCTGTTCGACCAAGAGACCCAGTACTTC. Translating it yields CASSLGPLFDQETQYF.

This chain connects TRBV5-1 to TRBJ1-6; tentatively, D is TRBD1 (6 bases). The germline V gene encodes CDR1 SGHRS and CDR2 YFSETQ. Trimming removed 2 bases at V and 7 bases at J, with 10 bases between. The CDR3 sequence is 14 residues long. The CDR3 is CASSLQGPNSPLHF. Here the CDR3 DNA reads TGCGCCAGCAGCTTACAGGGACCGAATTCACCCCTCCACTTT.

The chain joins TRBV5-1 to TRBJ1-6, with TRBD1 matching over 7 bases. Germline assignment: CDR1 SGHRS and CDR2 YFSETQ. The junction had 5 bases not matched to a gene; V was cut back by 3 bases and J by 5 bases. The length of the CDR3 is 15 residues. The CDR3 is CASSSGGQNNSPLHF. CDR3 bases: TGCGCCAGCAGCTCCGGGGGACAGAATAATTCACCCCTCCACTTT.

This chain joins TRBV11-3 and TRBJ2-2; D is undetermined. Deletions cut 4 bases from V and 3 bases from J, with 6 bases between. Germline V gene sequence: CDR1 SGHNT, CDR2 YENEEA. This CDR3 spans 13 amino acids. The CDR3 sequence: CASSSDDTGELFF. CDR3 nucleotides: TGTGCCAGCAGCTCCGATGACACCGGGGAGCTGTTTTTT.